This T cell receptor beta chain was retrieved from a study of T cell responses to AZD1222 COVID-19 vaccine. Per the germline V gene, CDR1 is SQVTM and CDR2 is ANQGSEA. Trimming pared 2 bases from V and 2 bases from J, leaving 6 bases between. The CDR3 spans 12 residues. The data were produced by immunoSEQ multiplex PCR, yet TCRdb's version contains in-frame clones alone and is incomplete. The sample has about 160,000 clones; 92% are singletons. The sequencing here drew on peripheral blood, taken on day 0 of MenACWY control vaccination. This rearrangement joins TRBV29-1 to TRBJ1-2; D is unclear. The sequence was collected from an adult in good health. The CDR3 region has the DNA TGCAGCGTTGAAACACAGAACTATGGCTACACCTTC. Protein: CSVETQNYGYTF. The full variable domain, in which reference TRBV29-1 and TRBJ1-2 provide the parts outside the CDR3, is SAVISQKPSRDICQRGTSLTIQCQVDSQVTMMFWYRQQPGQSLTLIATANQGSEATYESGFVIDKFPISRPNLTFSTLTVSNMSPEDSSIYLCSVETQNYGYTFGSGTRLTVV.